The T cell receptor beta chain under discussion was sequenced for a study of T cell repertoires in cytomegalovirus infection. At the level of the study: An indication of both CMV infection and matching HLA type came from public TCR beta signatures.

TCRdb passed the reads through MiXCR, listing each CDR3 protein once. The sample has 150,000 to 200,000 distinct CDR3 sequences; under 25% are singletons. The germline V and J ends were trimmed by 3 bases and 6 bases, with 17 bases remaining between them. Germline V CDR1 and CDR2: LNHDA, SQIVND (reference sequence). This CDR3 contains 15 residues. This clonotype has more than one count but fewer than ten. Antigen specificity is unknown. Findings and limits, study-wide: Frequencies of public TCR beta families were cumulated, and this identified carriers of CMV plus the relevant HLA. Ex vivo responses were dominated by HLA-C-restricted CMV-specific TCR beta clonotypes.

V is TRBV19 and J is TRBJ1-2, with a weak D call TRBD1 (5 bases). The TCR comes from a human donor in good health (CMV status not recorded). Some clones in this sample may be carry-over from other donors' samples. The material sequenced was PBMCs. The CDR3 bases are TGTGCCAGTAGTATGGGCTTCGGGACTGAGAATGGCTACACCTTC. Amino acid sequence: CASSMGFGTENGYTF.